What follows are 9 T cell receptor beta chains derived from one specimen sequenced in a study of T-cell reconstitution after alpha-beta-depleted transplantation in children. The TCRbeta library was prepared with unique molecular identifiers. From the PCR reads, TCRdb called clonotypes with MiXCR, one entry per CDR3 protein. Of about 20,000 distinct CDR3 sequences in the sample, over 10% were seen once. The sequencing used PBMCs, mostly from graft donor cells, collected 60 days after TCRalphabeta/CD19-depleted stem cell transplant. All receptors derive from a female patient aged 2-10 years who had a stem cell transplant for congenital amegakaryocytic thrombocytopenia, so the T cells may come from the graft donor.

The chain links TRBV20-1 to TRBJ2-7; D ambiguous. Germline CDR1 and CDR2: DFQATT and SNEGSKA (reference sequence). Trimming removed 3 bases at V and 3 bases at J, with 9 bases between. This CDR3 has 12 residues. CDR3 DNA sequence: TGCAGTGCTAGTACCCTCAGCTACGAGCAGTACTTC. It codes for CSASTLSYEQYF.

The chain combines TRBV10-3 with TRBJ2-1, with 9 bases that match TRBD2. CDR1 is ENHRY, CDR2 SYGVKD, per germline. The CDR3 loop spans 19 amino acids. The J segment lost 6 bases and the V segment lost 8 bases, leaving 23 bases of the junction unmatched. CDR3 loop: CAICFISFIGAGGRNEQFF. CDR3 coding DNA: TGTGCCATCTGTTTTATTTCATTTATTGGAGCGGGAGGTCGCAATGAGCAGTTCTTC.

There are many counts of this clonotype. CDR3 DNA sequence: TGTGCCAGCAGCCCAGGGACAATCTCTGGAAACACCATATATTTT. The encoded protein is CASSPGTISGNTIYF. V and J are TRBV7-9 and TRBJ1-3; a weak D match, TRBD1 (6 bases). The V end was cut by 5 bases, the J end by 0 bases, with 11 bases between. Germline values: CDR1 SEHNR, CDR2 FQNEAQ (reference sequence). The CDR3 has 15 amino acids.

This clonotype was detected only a few times. The J gene is TRBJ2-2, the V gene TRBV20-1; 9 positions agree with TRBD1. The trim removed 3 bases at V and 0 bases at J, leaving 8 bases unmatched. CDR1 is DFQATT, CDR2 SNEGSKA, per germline (reference sequence). The CDR3 has 17 residues. The CDR3, as DNA: TGCAGTGCTAGCGAAACAGGGGGCCCGTCGAACACCGGGGAGCTGTTTTTT. Its protein product is CSASETGGPSNTGELFF.

This clonotype has a count of ten or more. This rearrangement joins TRBV4-1 to TRBJ1-2; unclear D gene. This CDR3 is built from 16 residues. The germline gives CDR1 MGHRA, CDR2 YSYEKL. V lost 2 bases, J lost 7 bases, and 20 bases lay in between. CDR3 DNA sequence: TGCGCCAGCAGCCAAACGATACTTGGGCCCCTTGGTGGCTACACCTTC. Translation: CASSQTILGPLGGYTF.

The sample holds a few counts of this clonotype. The J gene is TRBJ2-2, the V gene TRBV2; 9 nucleotides agree with TRBD2. Germline-derived CDR1 and CDR2 are SNHLY and FYNNEI. Trimming at V came to 6 bases and at J to 8 bases, leaving 10 bases not matched to a gene. The CDR3 totals 15 residues. The DNA of the CDR3 is TGTGCCAGCAGCGCCACGGGCCTAGCGGGAGGGGAGCTGTTTTTT. Protein: CASSATGLAGGELFF.

At least ten counts were recorded for this clonotype. The chain carries TRBV5-1 and TRBJ2-1; D not resolved. Germline CDR1 is SGHRS and CDR2 is YFSETQ. Trimming shortened V by 6 bases and J by 0 bases, and 7 bases separated the two germline ends. The CDR3 has 13 amino acids. The DNA of the CDR3 is TGCGCCAGCATCAGCAGCTCCTACAATGAGCAGTTCTTC. Protein product: CASISSSYNEQFF.

This clonotype came up many times. The V gene is TRBV2, the J gene TRBJ1-5; no definite D call. Germline loops: CDR1 SNHLY, CDR2 FYNNEI. The V end lost 4 bases, the J end lost 2 bases, and 6 bases lay between the germline ends. The CDR3 has 13 amino acids. CDR3 in DNA: TGTGCCAGCAGTGGGACTCGCAATCAGCCCCAGCATTTT. As protein: CASSGTRNQPQHF.

This clonotype was observed many times. This chain connects TRBV5-1 to TRBJ1-1, with D possibly matching TRBD1 (6 bases). Germline V lookup: CDR1 SGHRS, CDR2 YFSETQ. V was pared by 0 bases and J by 2 bases, with 17 bases between. The CDR3 is made up of 17 amino acids. CDR3 amino acids: CASSLAAGEGLNTEAFF. The CDR3 DNA follows: TGCGCCAGCAGCTTGGCCGCAGGGGAAGGATTAAACACTGAAGCTTTCTTT.